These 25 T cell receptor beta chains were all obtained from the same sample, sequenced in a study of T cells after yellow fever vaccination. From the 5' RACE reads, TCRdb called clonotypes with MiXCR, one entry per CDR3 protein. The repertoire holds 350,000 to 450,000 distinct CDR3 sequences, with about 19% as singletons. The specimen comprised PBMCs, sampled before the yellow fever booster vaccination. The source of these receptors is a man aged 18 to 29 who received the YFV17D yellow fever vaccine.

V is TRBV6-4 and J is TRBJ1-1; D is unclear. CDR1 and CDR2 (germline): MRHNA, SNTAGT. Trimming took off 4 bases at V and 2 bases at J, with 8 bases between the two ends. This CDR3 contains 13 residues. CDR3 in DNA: TGTGCCAGCAGTGCCGAGGAAAACACTGAAGCTTTCTTT. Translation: CASSAEENTEAFF.

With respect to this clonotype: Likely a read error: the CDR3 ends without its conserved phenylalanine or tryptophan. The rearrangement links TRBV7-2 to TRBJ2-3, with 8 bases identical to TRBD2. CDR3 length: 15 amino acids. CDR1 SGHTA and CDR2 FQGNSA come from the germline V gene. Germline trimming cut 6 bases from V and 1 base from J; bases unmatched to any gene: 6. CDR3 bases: TGTGCCAGCAGGCGACTAGCGCGGGGCACAGATACGCAGTATGTT. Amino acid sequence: CASRRLARGTDTQYV.

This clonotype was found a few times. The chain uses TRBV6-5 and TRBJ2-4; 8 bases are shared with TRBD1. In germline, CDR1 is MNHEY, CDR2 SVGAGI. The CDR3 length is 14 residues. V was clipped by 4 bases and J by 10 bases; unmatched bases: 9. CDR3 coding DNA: TGTGCCAGCAGTTCCTTTGACAGGGGCGTAATTCAGTACTTC. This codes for CASSSFDRGVIQYF.

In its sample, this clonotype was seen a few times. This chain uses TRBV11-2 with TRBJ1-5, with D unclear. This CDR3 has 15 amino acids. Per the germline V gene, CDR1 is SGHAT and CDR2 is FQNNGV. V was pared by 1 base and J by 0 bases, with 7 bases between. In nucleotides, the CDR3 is TGTGCCAGCAGCTTAGGGCTAGGTAGCAATCAGCCCCAGCATTTT. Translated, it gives CASSLGLGSNQPQHF. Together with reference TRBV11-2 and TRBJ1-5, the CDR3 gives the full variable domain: EAGVAQSPRYKIIEKRQSVAFWCNPISGHATLYWYQQILGQGPKLLIQFQNNGVVDDSQLPKDRFSAERLKGVDSTLKIQPAKLEDSAVYLCASSLGLGSNQPQHFGDGTRLSIL.

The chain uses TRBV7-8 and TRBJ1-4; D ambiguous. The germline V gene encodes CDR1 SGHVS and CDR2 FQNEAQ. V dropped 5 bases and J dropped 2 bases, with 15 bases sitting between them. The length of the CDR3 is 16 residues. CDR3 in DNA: TGTGCCAGCAGCCCTGGCGGCGGAGGGACTAATGAAAAACTGTTTTTT. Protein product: CASSPGGGGTNEKLFF.

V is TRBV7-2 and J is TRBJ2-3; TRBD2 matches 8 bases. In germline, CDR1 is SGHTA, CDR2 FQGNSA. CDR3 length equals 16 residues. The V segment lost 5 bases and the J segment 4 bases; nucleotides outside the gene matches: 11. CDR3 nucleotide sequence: TGTGCCAGCAGCCTAGGAGGGGCGGGGGGCTCAGATACGCAGTATTTT. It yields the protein CASSLGGAGGSDTQYF.

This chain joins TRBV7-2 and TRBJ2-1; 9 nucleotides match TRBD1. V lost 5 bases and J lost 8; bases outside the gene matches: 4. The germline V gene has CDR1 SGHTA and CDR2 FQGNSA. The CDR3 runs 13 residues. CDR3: CASSRDRADEQFF. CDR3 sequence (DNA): TGTGCCAGCAGCCGGGACAGGGCGGATGAGCAGTTCTTC.

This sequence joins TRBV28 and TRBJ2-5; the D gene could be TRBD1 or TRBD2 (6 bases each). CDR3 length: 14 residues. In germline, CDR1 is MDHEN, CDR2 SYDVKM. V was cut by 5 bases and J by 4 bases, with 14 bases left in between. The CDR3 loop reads CASSSRGVGETQYF. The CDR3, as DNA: TGTGCCAGCAGTAGTAGGGGGGTAGGAGAGACCCAGTACTTC.

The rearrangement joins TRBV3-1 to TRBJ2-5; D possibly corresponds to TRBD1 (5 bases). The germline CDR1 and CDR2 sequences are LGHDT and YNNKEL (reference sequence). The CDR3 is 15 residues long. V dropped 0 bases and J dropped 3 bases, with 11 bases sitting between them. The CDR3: CASSQDSGFKETQYF. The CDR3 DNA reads TGTGCCAGCAGCCAAGATTCAGGGTTTAAAGAGACCCAGTACTTC.

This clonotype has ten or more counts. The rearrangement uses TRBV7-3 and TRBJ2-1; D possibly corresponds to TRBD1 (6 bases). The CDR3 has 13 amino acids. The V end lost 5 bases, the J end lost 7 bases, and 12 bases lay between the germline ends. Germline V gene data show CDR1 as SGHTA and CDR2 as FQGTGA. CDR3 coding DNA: TGTGCCAGCAGCACATACAGGGCGAATGAGCAGTTCTTC. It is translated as CASSTYRANEQFF.

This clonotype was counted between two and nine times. CDR3 nucleotide sequence: TGTGCCAGCAGCGTAGGGGGGACACGGGTCCAAGAGACCCAGTACTTC. It codes for CASSVGGTRVQETQYF. V usage is TRBV9 and J usage is TRBJ2-5, with D tentatively TRBD1 (6 bases). The V gene's germline CDR1 is SGDLS and CDR2 YYNGEE. The CDR3 totals 16 residues. V was pared by 0 bases and J by 1 base, with 13 bases between.

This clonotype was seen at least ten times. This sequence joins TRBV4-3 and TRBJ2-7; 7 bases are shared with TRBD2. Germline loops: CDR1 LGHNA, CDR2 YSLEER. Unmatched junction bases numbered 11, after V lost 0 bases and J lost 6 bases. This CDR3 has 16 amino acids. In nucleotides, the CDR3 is TGCGCCAGCAGCCAAGAAGCTCCGGGAGGTCCGGCCGAGCAGTACTTC. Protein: CASSQEAPGGPAEQYF.

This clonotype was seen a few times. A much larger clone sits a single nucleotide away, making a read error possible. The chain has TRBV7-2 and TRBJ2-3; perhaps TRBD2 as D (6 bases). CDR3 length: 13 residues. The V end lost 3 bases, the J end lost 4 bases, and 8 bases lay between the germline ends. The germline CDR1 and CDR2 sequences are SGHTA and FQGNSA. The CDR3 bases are TGTGCCAGCAGCTTTGCGGGGCCAGATACGCAGTATTTT. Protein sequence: CASSFAGPDTQYF.

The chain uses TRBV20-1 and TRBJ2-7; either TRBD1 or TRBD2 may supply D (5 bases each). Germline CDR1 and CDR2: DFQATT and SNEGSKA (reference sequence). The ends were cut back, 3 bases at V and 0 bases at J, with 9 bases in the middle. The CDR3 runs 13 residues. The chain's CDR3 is CSASGASSYEQYV. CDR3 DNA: TGCAGTGCTAGCGGGGCTTCCTCCTACGAGCAGTACGTC.

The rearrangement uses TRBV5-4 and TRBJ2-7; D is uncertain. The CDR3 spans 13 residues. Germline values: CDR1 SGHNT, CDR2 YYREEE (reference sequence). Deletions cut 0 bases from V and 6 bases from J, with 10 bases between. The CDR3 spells CASSLGSTPEQYF. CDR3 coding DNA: TGTGCCAGCAGCTTGGGGAGTACCCCCGAGCAGTACTTC. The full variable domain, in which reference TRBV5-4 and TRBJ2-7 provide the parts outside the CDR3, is ETGVTQSPTHLIKTRGQQVTLRCSSQSGHNTVSWYQQALGQGPQFIFQYYREEENGRGNFPPRFSGLQFPNYSSELNVNALELDDSALYLCASSLGSTPEQYFGPGTRLTVT.

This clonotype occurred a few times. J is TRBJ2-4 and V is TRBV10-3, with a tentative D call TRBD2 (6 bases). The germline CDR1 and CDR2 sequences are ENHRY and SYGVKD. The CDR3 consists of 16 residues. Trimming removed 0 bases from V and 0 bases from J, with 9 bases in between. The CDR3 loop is CAISESGGVAKNIQYF. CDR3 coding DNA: TGTGCCATCAGTGAGTCGGGAGGTGTAGCCAAAAACATTCAGTACTTC.

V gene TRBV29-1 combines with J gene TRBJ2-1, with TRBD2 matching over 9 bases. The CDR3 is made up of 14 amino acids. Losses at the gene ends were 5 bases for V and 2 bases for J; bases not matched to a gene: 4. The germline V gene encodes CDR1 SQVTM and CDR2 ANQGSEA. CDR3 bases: TGCAGCGTTCAAGCGGGGGGCCCCTACAATGAGCAGTTCTTC. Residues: CSVQAGGPYNEQFF.

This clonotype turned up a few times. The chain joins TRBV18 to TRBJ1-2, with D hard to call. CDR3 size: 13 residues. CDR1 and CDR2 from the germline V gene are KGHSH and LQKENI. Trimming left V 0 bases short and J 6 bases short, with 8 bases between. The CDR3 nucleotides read TGTGCCAGCTCACCACCGGCCGGGGATGGCTACACCTTC. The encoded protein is CASSPPAGDGYTF.

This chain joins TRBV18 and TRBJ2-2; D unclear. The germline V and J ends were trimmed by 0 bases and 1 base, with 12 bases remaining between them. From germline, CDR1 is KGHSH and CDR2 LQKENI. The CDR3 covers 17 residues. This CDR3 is CASSPPWASQNTGELFF. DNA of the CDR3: TGTGCCAGCTCACCACCATGGGCATCCCAGAACACCGGGGAGCTGTTTTTT.

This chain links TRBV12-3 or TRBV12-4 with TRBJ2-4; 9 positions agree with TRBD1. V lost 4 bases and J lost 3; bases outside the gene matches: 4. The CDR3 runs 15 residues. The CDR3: CASSWTGEGKNIQYF. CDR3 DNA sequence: TGTGCCAGCAGTTGGACAGGGGAGGGCAAAAACATTCAGTACTTC.

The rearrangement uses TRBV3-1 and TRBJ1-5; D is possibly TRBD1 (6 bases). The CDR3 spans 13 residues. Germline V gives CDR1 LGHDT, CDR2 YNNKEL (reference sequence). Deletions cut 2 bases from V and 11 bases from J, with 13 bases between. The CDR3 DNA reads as TGTGCCAGCAGCCAATACGGGGGCAGGGCCCAGCATTTT. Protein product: CASSQYGGRAQHF.

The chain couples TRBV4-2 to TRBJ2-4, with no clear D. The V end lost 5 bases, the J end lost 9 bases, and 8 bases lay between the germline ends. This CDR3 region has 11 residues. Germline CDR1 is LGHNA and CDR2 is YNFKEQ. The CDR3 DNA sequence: TGTGCCAGCAGCTCCTTGGGCATTCAGTACTTC. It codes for CASSSLGIQYF.

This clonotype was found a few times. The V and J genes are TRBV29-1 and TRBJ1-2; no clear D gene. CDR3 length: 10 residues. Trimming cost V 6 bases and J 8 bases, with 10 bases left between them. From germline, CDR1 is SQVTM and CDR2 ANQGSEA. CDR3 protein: CSVFEAGYTF. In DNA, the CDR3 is TGCAGCGTGTTTGAGGCAGGCTACACCTTC.

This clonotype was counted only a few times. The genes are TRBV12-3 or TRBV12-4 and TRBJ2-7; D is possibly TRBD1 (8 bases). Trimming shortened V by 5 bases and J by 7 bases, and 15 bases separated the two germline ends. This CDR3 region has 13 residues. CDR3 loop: CASSPTGGGEQYV. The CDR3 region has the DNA TGTGCCAGCAGTCCCACAGGGGGGGGGGAGCAGTACGTC.

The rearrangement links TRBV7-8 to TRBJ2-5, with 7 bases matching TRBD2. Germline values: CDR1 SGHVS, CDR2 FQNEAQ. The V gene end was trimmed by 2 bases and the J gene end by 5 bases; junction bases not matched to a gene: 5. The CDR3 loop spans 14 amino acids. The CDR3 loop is CASSLRLAIETQYF. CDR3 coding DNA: TGTGCCAGCAGCTTAAGACTAGCTATTGAGACCCAGTACTTC.